The sequence of this TCR beta chain was determined in a study of T cell changes during pregnancy in multiple sclerosis. Libraries were prepared by immunoSEQ multiplex PCR; TCRdb keeps only in-frame clonotypes and omits some of them. The data show some 31,000 clones, 90% seen once. V lost 9 bases, J lost 7 bases, and 15 bases stayed unmatched. The CDR3 sequence is 15 residues long. The germline V gene has CDR1 LNHDA and CDR2 SQIVND (reference sequence). The sample here was CD4+ T cells from peripheral blood mononuclear cells, taken in the second trimester of pregnancy. This TCR was sampled from a female donor in good health, enrolled as a control in a pregnancy study. This chain uses TRBV19 with TRBJ1-5, with 7 bases identical to TRBD1. CDR3 sequence reads: CASDIGQAAWQPQHF. The DNA of the CDR3 is TGTGCCAGCGATATAGGACAGGCGGCTTGGCAGCCCCAGCATTTT.